Presented here are 28 T cell receptor beta chains from one specimen sequenced in a study of blood T cell repertoires in COVID-19. TCRdb keeps only in-frame clones here, not all; method: immunoSEQ multiplex PCR. The table includes a few hundred thousand clones, about 90% detected once. Sequenced sample: peripheral blood. Receptor source: a man aged 35-49 years with acute or convalescent COVID-19.

The rearrangement joins TRBV19 to TRBJ1-2; 11 nucleotides agree with TRBD1. Trimming at V came to 5 bases and at J to 4 bases, leaving 3 bases not matched to a gene. Germline CDR1 and CDR2: LNHDA and SQIVND (reference sequence). The CDR3 is made up of 14 amino acids. The CDR3 sequence: CASSSGTGGYGYTF. In DNA, the CDR3 is TGTGCCAGTAGTTCTGGGACAGGGGGCTATGGCTACACCTTC.

The chain carries TRBV7-2 and TRBJ1-5, with 7 bases that match TRBD1. J was trimmed by 3 bases and V by 1 base; bases with no gene match: 3. Germline values: CDR1 SGHTA, CDR2 FQGNSA. CDR3 length: 15 amino acids. CDR3 in amino acids: CASSLVTGSNQPQHF. The CDR3 nucleotides are TGTGCCAGCAGCTTAGTGACAGGGTCCAATCAGCCCCAGCATTTT.

This clone showed up just once. The chain uses TRBV5-1 and TRBJ2-3; 12 positions match TRBD2. Germline assignment: CDR1 SGHRS and CDR2 YFSETQ. V gave up 3 bases and J gave up 2 bases; unmatched junction bases: 1. The CDR3 contains 15 residues. The CDR3 sequence is CASSWTSGATDTQYF. The CDR3 region has the DNA TGCGCCAGCAGCTGGACTAGCGGGGCCACAGATACGCAGTATTTT.

This clone has ten or more counts. The chain is built from TRBV6-1 and TRBJ1-1; 8 bases map to TRBD1. This CDR3 is built from 13 residues. V dropped 0 bases and J dropped 11; count of bases not matched to a gene: 5. Looked up from germline, CDR1 is MNHNS and CDR2 is SASEGT. The CDR3 sequence is CASSEAERTGAFF. CDR3 nucleotide sequence: TGTGCCAGCAGTGAAGCCGAGCGGACAGGGGCTTTCTTT.

This chain uses TRBV2 with TRBJ2-3; possible D gene TRBD2, 5 bases. V lost 3 bases, J lost 2 bases, and 6 bases lay in between. The germline gives CDR1 SNHLY, CDR2 FYNNEI. The CDR3 has 13 amino acids. The CDR3 here is CASSDGITDTQYF. CDR3 DNA: TGTGCCAGCAGTGACGGGATCACAGATACGCAGTATTTT. Drawing the rest from reference TRBV2 and TRBJ2-3, the complete variable domain is EPEVTQTPSHQVTQMGQEVILRCVPISNHLYFYWYRQILGQKVEFLVSFYNNEISEKSEIFDDQFSVERPDGSNFTLKIRSTKLEDSAMYFCASSDGITDTQYFGPGTRLTVL.

This clone was recorded only once. V gene TRBV4-3 combines with J gene TRBJ1-1, with D hard to call. Trimming shortened V by 1 base and J by 6 bases, and 12 bases separated the two germline ends. The CDR3 consists of 14 residues. Germline values: CDR1 LGHNA, CDR2 YSLEER. DNA of the CDR3: TGCGCCAGCAGCCAAGTGGCAGGATGGGCTGAAGCTTTCTTT. This translates into CASSQVAGWAEAFF.

This clone has a single count. The chain uses TRBV19 and TRBJ1-3, with 7 bases lining up with TRBD1. Germline assignment: CDR1 LNHDA and CDR2 SQIVND (reference sequence). Trimming took 6 bases from V and 15 from J; bases not matched to a gene: 11. The CDR3 length is 12 residues. CDR3 loop: CASSHTGALTYF. In DNA form, the CDR3 reads TGTGCCAGTAGCCACACAGGGGCCTTGACATATTTT.

This clone occurred once. One end of the junction does not line up with germline, which may come from a read error. V is TRBV6-5 and J is TRBJ1-1, with TRBD1 matching 9 bases. The CDR3 covers 15 residues. CDR1 and CDR2 from the germline V gene are MNHEY and SVGAGI. The CDR3 loop is CASSNSGTGRTEAFF. The CDR3, as DNA: TGTGCCAGCAGTAACTCGGGGACAGGGCGGACTGAAGCTTTCTTT.

The chain links TRBV7-2 to TRBJ2-3, with a possible D match to TRBD2 (6 bases). Deletions cut 4 bases from V and 5 bases from J, with 19 bases between. This CDR3 contains 16 residues. CDR1 and CDR2 from the germline V gene are SGHTA and FQGNSA. The CDR3 DNA reads as TGTGCCAGCAGCTCACTACCCCCGGGAGTCAGAGATACGCAGTATTTT. Translation gives CASSSLPPGVRDTQYF.

This clone was found once. The V and J genes are TRBV19 and TRBJ2-1, with D possibly matching TRBD1 (6 bases). V was shortened by 5 bases and J by 0 bases, with 17 bases between the two germline ends. Germline V lookup: CDR1 LNHDA, CDR2 SQIVND (reference sequence). The CDR3 runs 17 residues. The CDR3 region is CASSERQASVSYNEQFF. Written as DNA, the CDR3 is TGTGCCAGTAGTGAACGACAGGCTTCTGTCTCCTACAATGAGCAGTTCTTC. Using reference TRBV19 and TRBJ2-1 for the parts outside the CDR3, the full variable domain is DGGITQSPKYLFRKEGQNVTLSCEQNLNHDAMYWYRQDPGQGLRLIYYSQIVNDFQKGDIAEGYSVSREKKESFPLTVTSAQKNPTAFYLCASSERQASVSYNEQFFGPGTRLTVL.

This chain links TRBV4-3 with TRBJ1-4, with 9 positions matching TRBD1. V was clipped by 5 bases and J by 7 bases; unmatched bases: 8. Germline CDR1 is LGHNA and CDR2 is YSLEER. The CDR3 consists of 15 residues. This chain's CDR3 is CASSLPGQGSEKLFF. For the CDR3, the DNA is TGCGCCAGCAGCTTACCGGGACAGGGTAGTGAAAAACTGTTTTTT.

The rearrangement uses TRBV6-2 or TRBV6-3 and TRBJ2-7, with D uncertain. V was shortened by 0 bases and J by 0 bases, with 18 bases between the two germline ends. There are 18 residues in the CDR3. Germline CDR1 and CDR2: MNHEY and SVGEGT. CDR3: CASSYSITATIFSYEQYF. In DNA form, the CDR3 reads TGTGCCAGCAGTTACTCGATCACTGCCACTATCTTCTCCTACGAGCAGTACTTC.

The V gene is TRBV28, the J gene TRBJ1-1; possible D gene TRBD1, 5 bases. The germline CDR1 and CDR2 sequences are MDHEN and SYDVKM. The CDR3 length is 14 residues. Trimming stripped 2 bases from V and 3 bases from J, with 10 bases between. The CDR3 here is CASSLKPRDTEAFF. The CDR3 bases are TGTGCCAGCAGTTTAAAGCCCAGGGACACTGAAGCTTTCTTT.

The chain recombines TRBV30 with TRBJ1-2, with 8 nucleotides matching TRBD1. The CDR3 is 12 amino acids. Germline V gene sequence: CDR1 GTSNPN, CDR2 SVGIG (reference sequence). J was trimmed by 7 bases and V by 8 bases; bases with no gene match: 9. CDR3 region: CARDRRSFGYTF. The CDR3 nucleotides are TGTGCCAGGGACAGGCGAAGCTTTGGCTACACCTTC.

The CDR3 DNA follows: TGTGCCAGCAGTTTACAGGGGGCAAAGGCCTACGAGCAGTACTTC. It specifies CASSLQGAKAYEQYF. This chain connects TRBV28 to TRBJ2-7; TRBD1 matches 8 bases. The CDR3 contains 15 residues. Germline trimming cut 2 bases from V and 2 bases from J; bases unmatched to any gene: 5. Germline V gene sequence: CDR1 MDHEN, CDR2 SYDVKM. Looking up the rest from reference TRBV28 and TRBJ2-7 gives the full variable domain: DVKVTQSSRYLVKRTGEKVFLECVQDMDHENMFWYRQDPGLGLRLIYFSYDVKMKEKGDIPEGYSVSREKKERFSLILESASTNQTSMYLCASSLQGAKAYEQYFGPGTRLTVT.

This chain uses TRBV2 with TRBJ1-2; 8 bases map to TRBD1. In germline, CDR1 is SNHLY, CDR2 FYNNEI. CDR3 size: 14 residues. Trimming cost V 7 bases and J 0 bases; bases outside gene matches: 4. CDR3 in amino acids: CASNPDRANYGYTF. The CDR3 bases are TGTGCCAGCAACCCGGACAGGGCTAACTATGGCTACACCTTC.

This chain uses TRBV14 with TRBJ1-2; TRBD1 is a possible D gene (6 bases). Germline V gene sequence: CDR1 SGHDN, CDR2 FVKESK. The CDR3 consists of 15 residues. Trimming took off 4 bases at V and 3 bases at J, with 15 bases between the two ends. CDR3 in DNA: TGTGCCAGCAGCCGAGCAGGGGTTCGGGACTATGGCTACACCTTC. Protein: CASSRAGVRDYGYTF.

This sequence joins TRBV2 and TRBJ2-7; TRBD1 might be the D (6 bases). V gave up 11 bases and J gave up 1 base, with 12 bases separating them. The CDR3 spans 12 residues. Per the germline V gene, CDR1 is SNHLY and CDR2 is FYNNEI. Here the CDR3 reads CAGHRESYEQYF. Here the CDR3 DNA reads TGTGCCGGACACAGGGAATCCTACGAGCAGTACTTC.

The V gene is TRBV27, the J gene TRBJ1-2; possible D gene TRBD1, 6 bases. The CDR3 is 14 residues long. Between the trimmed V and J ends, which lost 0 bases and 8 bases, there was a span of 13 bases. CDR1 MNHEY and CDR2 SMNVEV come from the germline V gene (reference sequence). The CDR3 region is CASSLSARGSGYTF. The CDR3 DNA sequence: TGTGCCAGCAGTTTATCTGCCAGGGGCTCCGGCTACACCTTC.

V is TRBV13 and J is TRBJ1-2; D unresolved. This CDR3 has 12 residues. Between the trimmed V and J ends, which lost 1 base and 5 bases, there was a span of 5 bases. Germline values: CDR1 PRHDT, CDR2 FYEKMQ (reference sequence). The CDR3 region has the DNA TGTGCCAGCAGCTTAGCGGGTTATGGCTACACCTTC. Its translation: CASSLAGYGYTF.

This sequence joins TRBV3-1 (or the pseudogene TRBV3-2) and TRBJ1-2; 8 positions agree with TRBD1. The CDR3 covers 15 residues. V shed 4 bases, J shed 6 bases, and the junction held 10 bases outside the gene matches. The V gene's germline CDR1 is LGHDT and CDR2 YNNKEL (reference sequence). In nucleotides, the CDR3 is TGTGCCAGCAGCCCATCAGGGGGCCGTAGGGATGGCTACACCTTC. Translation: CASSPSGGRRDGYTF.

This chain links TRBV5-1 with TRBJ1-3; D not certain. This CDR3 spans 17 amino acids. Germline V CDR1 and CDR2: SGHRS, YFSETQ. V lost 4 bases and J 0 bases, leaving 17 bases between the germline ends. The CDR3 nucleotides are TGCGCCAGCAGCACCTCGGGAGGCCCCAACTCTGGAAACACCATATATTTT. Translating it yields CASSTSGGPNSGNTIYF.

The rearrangement links TRBV5-4 to TRBJ2-3; 10 bases align to TRBD1. CDR3 size: 17 residues. Germline V gives CDR1 SGHNT, CDR2 YYREEE (reference sequence). V shed 4 bases and J 0 bases; nucleotides not matched to a gene: 8. The CDR3 region has the DNA TGTGCCAGCAGCCAGGCAGGGGACAGGGGAAGCACAGATACGCAGTATTTT. It is translated as CASSQAGDRGSTDTQYF.

The gene calls are TRBV29-1 and TRBJ1-4; D is undetermined. The CDR3 contains 10 residues. Deletions cut 7 bases from V and 6 bases from J, with 6 bases between. The germline gives CDR1 SQVTM, CDR2 ANQGSEA. CDR3 bases: TGCAGCGCCCTAGATGAAAAACTGTTTTTT. This translates into CSALDEKLFF.

This clone appeared once. The junction departs from germline at one end; a sequencing error may be responsible. This chain links TRBV11-2 with TRBJ2-5, with no clear D. The CDR3 has 10 residues. Looked up from germline, CDR1 is SGHAT and CDR2 is FQNNGV. CDR3 DNA: TGTGCCAGCAGCCTAGAGACCCAGTACTTC. Translating it yields CASSLETQYF. Full variable domain (missing parts from reference TRBV11-2 and TRBJ2-5): EAGVAQSPRYKIIEKRQSVAFWCNPISGHATLYWYQQILGQGPKLLIQFQNNGVVDDSQLPKDRFSAERLKGVDSTLKIQPAKLEDSAVYLCASSLETQYFGPGTRLLVL.

The rearrangement uses TRBV27 and TRBJ1-2, with 8 bases matching TRBD1. CDR3 length: 14 amino acids. Germline CDR1 and CDR2: MNHEY and SMNVEV (reference sequence). V trimming: 6 bases; J trimming: 7 bases; junction bases outside the gene matches: 10. CDR3 sequence: CASRKDRGMGGYTF. In nucleotides, the CDR3 is TGTGCCAGCAGGAAAGACAGGGGCATGGGTGGCTACACCTTC.

This clone was counted once. This rearrangement joins TRBV12-3 or TRBV12-4 to TRBJ2-4; D gene uncertain. The CDR3 contains 12 residues. Trimming removed 4 bases from V and 1 base from J, with 2 bases in between. For the CDR3, the DNA is TGTGCCAGCAGTTCTGCCAAAAACATTCAGTACTTC. This sequence encodes CASSSAKNIQYF.

J is TRBJ1-5 and V is TRBV19; no clear D. There are 15 residues in the CDR3. Germline V gene lookup returns CDR1 LNHDA and CDR2 SQIVND (reference sequence). V dropped 1 base and J dropped 3 bases, with 10 bases sitting between them. The CDR3 loop is CASSIVGRFNQPQHF. For the CDR3, the DNA is TGTGCCAGTAGTATAGTAGGCAGGTTCAATCAGCCCCAGCATTTT.